These 26 T cell receptor beta chains originate from one sample sequenced in a study of PD-L1 blockade in urothelial cancer. As for time point: pretreatment peripheral blood. Clones were read by immunoSEQ multiplex PCR, and TCRdb kept only the in-frame ones, dropping some. The profile covers over 30,000 clones, with approximately 84% appearing a single time and around 16% taken by the ten largest. The sample here was PBMCs, taken around atezolizumab (anti-PD-L1) treatment. The receptor set was obtained from a man aged 55 to 70 with urothelial cancer.

CDR3 protein: CASSPREGPNTEAFF. The CDR3 bases are TGTGCCAGCTCACCTCGGGAGGGCCCGAACACTGAAGCTTTCTTT. This chain connects TRBV18 to TRBJ1-1; unclear D gene. Looked up from germline, CDR1 is KGHSH and CDR2 is LQKENI. V was shortened by 3 bases and J by 1 base, with 12 bases between the two germline ends. The CDR3 sequence is 15 residues long.

The genes are TRBV5-5 and TRBJ2-5; the D gene is possibly TRBD1 (6 bases). This CDR3 comprises 14 residues. The V gene lost 2 bases and the J gene lost 6 bases, with 14 bases spanning the gap. Germline CDR1 reads SGHKS; CDR2 reads YYEKEE (reference sequence). CDR3 coding DNA: TGTGCCAGCAGCTTCCCGACAGGAGAGAAGACCCAGTACTTC. Protein sequence: CASSFPTGEKTQYF.

The chain couples TRBV30 to TRBJ1-4; TRBD1 might be the D (6 bases). The CDR3 covers 14 residues. Per the germline V gene, CDR1 is GTSNPN and CDR2 is SVGIG (reference sequence). Trimming took 5 bases from V and 8 from J, leaving 18 bases between them. The CDR3 loop is CAWDFGGPREKLFF. CDR3 nucleotides: TGTGCCTGGGATTTCGGGGGGCCCAGGGAAAAACTGTTTTTT. The complete variable domain, with remaining parts taken from reference TRBV30 and TRBJ1-4, reads SQTIHQWPATLVQPVGSPLSLECTVEGTSNPNLYWYRQAAGRGLQLLFYSVGIGQISSEVPQNLSASRPQDRQFILSSKKLLLSDSGFYLCAWDFGGPREKLFFGSGTQLSVL.

This sequence joins TRBV15 and TRBJ2-6; the D is unclear. The CDR3 loop spans 16 amino acids. Trimming left V 7 bases short and J 1 base short, with 14 bases between. The germline V gene has CDR1 LNHNV and CDR2 YYDKDF (reference sequence). The CDR3 nucleotides read TGTGCCACCACCCCGAGCCTGTTGTCTGGGGCCAACGTCCTGACTTTC. It translates to CATTPSLLSGANVLTF.

The chain uses TRBV10-2 and TRBJ1-2, with TRBD1 identical over 10 bases. Germline CDR1 is WSHSY and CDR2 is SAAADI. The CDR3 is made up of 14 amino acids. Trimming cost V 6 bases and J 3 bases; bases outside gene matches: 4. The CDR3 bases are TGCGCCAGCAGCGGACAGGGGGAATACTATGGCTACACCTTC. This encodes CASSGQGEYYGYTF.

Judged by abundance, this clone is medium-sized. The J gene is TRBJ2-5, the V gene TRBV14; 7 bases fit TRBD1. The germline gives CDR1 SGHDN, CDR2 FVKESK. The CDR3 length is 15 residues. With 6 bases clipped from V and 4 bases from J, the junction kept 11 bases outside the gene matches. The DNA of the CDR3 is TGTGCCAGCAGTCCTGGACAGGTCCACCTAGAGACCCAGTACTTC. Protein sequence: CASSPGQVHLETQYF.

This clone was observed once. This chain joins TRBV5-1 and TRBJ2-1, with a tentative D call TRBD2 (6 bases). The germline V and J ends were trimmed by 4 bases and 8 bases, with 22 bases remaining between them. This CDR3 is 16 amino acids long. CDR1 SGHRS and CDR2 YFSETQ come from the germline V gene. The CDR3 DNA is TGCGCCAGCAGCACGGTTGTCGGGACTGGCATGGATGAGCAGTTCTTC. The encoded protein is CASSTVVGTGMDEQFF. Combining the CDR3 with reference TRBV5-1 and TRBJ2-1 gives the whole variable domain KAGVTQTPRYLIKTRGQQVTLSCSPISGHRSVSWYQQTPGQGLQFLFEYFSETQRNKGNFPGRFSGRQFSNSRSEMNVSTLELGDSALYLCASSTVVGTGMDEQFFGPGTRLTVL.

The J gene is TRBJ1-5, the V gene TRBV19; 7 bases map to TRBD1. V shed 4 bases and J 6 bases; nucleotides not matched to a gene: 9. This CDR3 contains 15 residues. CDR1 and CDR2 from the germline V gene are LNHDA and SQIVND (reference sequence). This chain's CDR3 is CASSNQDRDGQPQHF. In DNA, the CDR3 is TGTGCCAGTAGTAACCAAGACAGGGACGGTCAGCCCCAGCATTTT.

J is TRBJ1-1 and V is TRBV29-1; no reliable D call. Germline CDR1 is SQVTM and CDR2 is ANQGSEA. The CDR3 covers 12 residues. The V end lost 7 bases, the J end lost 1 base, and 10 bases lay between the germline ends. CDR3 coding DNA: TGCAGCGACTCCGGGTGGAACACTGAAGCTTTCTTT. Residues: CSDSGWNTEAFF.

In DNA, the CDR3 is TGTGCCAGTAGTACCACAGGGGGGGGAAGCAATCAGCCCCAGCATTTT. Residues: CASSTTGGGSNQPQHF. The V gene is TRBV19, the J gene TRBJ1-5; TRBD1 matches 8 bases. Germline trimming cut 4 bases from V and 1 base from J; bases unmatched to any gene: 6. The germline V gene has CDR1 LNHDA and CDR2 SQIVND (reference sequence). The CDR3 covers 16 residues.

The chain combines TRBV7-3 with TRBJ2-1; possible D gene TRBD2, 6 bases. The V gene lost 6 bases and the J gene lost 8 bases, with 17 bases spanning the gap. The CDR3 covers 14 residues. Germline loops: CDR1 SGHTA, CDR2 FQGTGA. CDR3 residues: CASSTGLRGDEQFF. In DNA form, the CDR3 reads TGTGCCAGCAGTACCGGGCTCCGCGGGGATGAGCAGTTCTTC.

This clone was picked up one time. The chain combines TRBV28 with TRBJ1-5; possible D gene TRBD1, 6 bases. The germline CDR1 and CDR2 sequences are MDHEN and SYDVKM. This CDR3 contains 14 residues. V was trimmed by 5 bases and J by 3 bases, leaving 11 bases between them. CDR3 residues: CASSTTGFNQPQHF. Written as DNA, the CDR3 is TGTGCCAGCAGTACGACAGGTTTCAATCAGCCCCAGCATTTT.

V gene TRBV9 combines with J gene TRBJ2-1; 10 bases agree with TRBD2. Germline lookup yields CDR1 SGDLS and CDR2 YYNGEE. The ends lost 0 bases at V and 9 bases at J; junction bases unmatched: 12. The CDR3 has 17 amino acids. CDR3 nucleotide sequence: TGTGCCAGCAGCGTAGCTGCCCTAGCGGGAGAGGTCGGTGAGCAGTTCTTC. Its translation: CASSVAALAGEVGEQFF.

This sequence joins TRBV19 and TRBJ1-2; TRBD1 agrees at 9 bases. With 7 bases clipped from V and 5 bases from J, the junction kept 11 bases outside the gene matches. Per the germline V gene, CDR1 is LNHDA and CDR2 is SQIVND (reference sequence). This CDR3 is 15 amino acids long. The CDR3 protein is CASTPGQGSRYGYTF. CDR3 sequence (DNA): TGTGCCAGTACTCCCGGACAGGGGAGTAGGTATGGCTACACCTTC. The complete variable domain, with remaining parts taken from reference TRBV19 and TRBJ1-2, reads DGGITQSPKYLFRKEGQNVTLSCEQNLNHDAMYWYRQDPGQGLRLIYYSQIVNDFQKGDIAEGYSVSREKKESFPLTVTSAQKNPTAFYLCASTPGQGSRYGYTFGSGTRLTVV.

This chain links TRBV7-3 with TRBJ2-1; 12 bases are shared with TRBD2. This CDR3 has 15 residues. V lost 2 bases, J lost 6 bases, and 2 bases stayed unmatched. CDR1 and CDR2 from the germline V gene are SGHTA and FQGTGA. The CDR3 bases are TGTGCCAGCAGCTTACGACTAGCGGGAGTCAATGAGCAGTTCTTC. As protein: CASSLRLAGVNEQFF.

V usage is TRBV6-5 and J usage is TRBJ2-7; 13 nucleotides match TRBD2. CDR3 length equals 16 residues. J gave up 7 bases and V 2 bases, and 8 bases lay outside the gene matches. The V gene's germline CDR1 is MNHEY and CDR2 SVGAGI. CDR3 region: CASSYLGTSGIWEQYF. The CDR3 bases are TGTGCCAGCAGTTACCTTGGGACTAGCGGGATCTGGGAGCAGTACTTC.

This clone has a handful of counts. The V and J genes are TRBV5-5 and TRBJ1-1; TRBD1 might be the D (6 bases). This CDR3 spans 15 amino acids. Germline CDR1 is SGHKS and CDR2 is YYEKEE (reference sequence). V shed 1 base and J shed 5 bases, with 15 bases lying between them. The CDR3 DNA reads TGTGCCAGCAGCTTGTGGGGGGGCGCGGCGACTGAAGCTTTCTTT. Translated, it gives CASSLWGGAATEAFF.

The V gene is TRBV4-3, the J gene TRBJ1-2; TRBD1 matches 9 bases. This CDR3 contains 18 residues. The germline gives CDR1 LGHNA, CDR2 YSLEER. V shed 0 bases and J 3 bases; nucleotides not matched to a gene: 11. In nucleotides, the CDR3 is TGCGCCAGCAGCCAAGATGGGGCCCGGACAGGGGCCTACTATGGCTACACCTTC. Translation gives CASSQDGARTGAYYGYTF.

The rearrangement uses TRBV11-2 and TRBJ2-7; 11 bases are shared with TRBD1. CDR3 length: 18 residues. V shed 2 bases, J shed 5 bases, and the junction held 14 bases outside the gene matches. The germline V gene has CDR1 SGHAT and CDR2 FQNNGV. This CDR3 reads CASSLLFQWTGGFHEQYF. The CDR3 nucleotides are TGTGCCAGCAGCTTACTATTTCAATGGACAGGGGGCTTCCACGAGCAGTACTTC.

The J gene is TRBJ1-1, the V gene TRBV19; no clear D. The germline V gene encodes CDR1 LNHDA and CDR2 SQIVND (reference sequence). The CDR3 has 14 residues. V shed 4 bases and J shed 0 bases, with 9 bases lying between them. The CDR3 here is CASSKGDMNTEAFF. The CDR3 coding sequence is TGTGCCAGTAGTAAGGGAGACATGAACACTGAAGCTTTCTTT.

CDR3 in DNA: TGTGCCAGCAGCTCAGGACAGGGTAGAGAGACCCAGTACTTC. It encodes CASSSGQGRETQYF. V gene TRBV5-4 combines with J gene TRBJ2-5, with 8 bases matching TRBD1. The CDR3 consists of 14 residues. Trimming removed 3 bases from V and 4 bases from J; junction bases left unmatched: 5. Germline V CDR1 and CDR2: SGHNT, YYREEE (reference sequence).

This clone was picked up one time. CDR3 protein: CASSLGQGILTGELFF. The CDR3 nucleotides read TGTGCCAGCAGCTTGGGACAGGGGATACTCACCGGGGAGCTGTTTTTT. The chain joins TRBV7-6 to TRBJ2-2; 10 positions match TRBD1. The V segment lost 3 bases and the J segment 4 bases; nucleotides outside the gene matches: 5. CDR3 length equals 16 residues. Germline CDR1 reads SGHVS; CDR2 reads FNYEAQ.

V is TRBV6-5 and J is TRBJ2-7; D is undetermined. This CDR3 has 11 residues. The germline CDR1 and CDR2 sequences are MNHEY and SVGAGI. Trimming shortened V by 4 bases and J by 4 bases, and 5 bases separated the two germline ends. The CDR3 sequence is CASSSAYEQYF. The CDR3 nucleotides read TGTGCCAGCAGTTCCGCGTACGAGCAGTACTTC.

This chain uses TRBV6-5 with TRBJ1-2; D may be TRBD1 (5 bases). The CDR3 runs 11 residues. Germline loops: CDR1 MNHEY, CDR2 SVGAGI. Trimming cost V 7 bases and J 9 bases, with 12 bases left between them. The CDR3 bases are TGTGCCAGCATCCGACAGAAGAGCTACACCTTC. Translated: CASIRQKSYTF.

This chain uses TRBV6-5 with TRBJ2-1, with 10 bases lining up with TRBD2. From germline, CDR1 is MNHEY and CDR2 SVGAGI. Trimming removed 4 bases from V and 1 base from J; junction bases left unmatched: 4. The CDR3 loop spans 16 amino acids. The CDR3 loop is CASSSSGGVSYNEQFF. CDR3 in DNA: TGTGCCAGCAGTTCTAGCGGGGGCGTTTCCTACAATGAGCAGTTCTTC.

The chain couples TRBV14 to TRBJ2-1, with TRBD2 matching over 7 bases. The CDR3 runs 14 residues. CDR1 and CDR2 (germline): SGHDN, FVKESK. J was trimmed by 6 bases and V by 4 bases; bases with no gene match: 6. DNA of the CDR3: TGTGCCAGCAGCCCAATCGGGGAGGGCAATGAGCAGTTCTTC. As protein: CASSPIGEGNEQFF.